This T cell receptor beta chain was captured by sequencing in a study of control samples from healthy donors and cancer patients. CDR3 length: 12 amino acids. Trimming removed 2 bases from V and 4 bases from J, with 5 bases in between. Germline-derived CDR1 and CDR2 are MNHEY and SVGAGI. TCRdb's copy holds only in-frame clones and misses some; the assay was immunoSEQ multiplex PCR. The sample lists 100,000 to 150,000 clones; around 94% were seen once. The rearrangement links TRBV6-5 to TRBJ1-2; D gene unclear. The receptor comes from an elderly man with head and neck cancer. The material sequenced was PBMCs. CDR3 residues: CASSYDRYGYTF. CDR3 sequence (DNA): TGTGCCAGCAGTTACGACCGCTATGGCTACACCTTC.